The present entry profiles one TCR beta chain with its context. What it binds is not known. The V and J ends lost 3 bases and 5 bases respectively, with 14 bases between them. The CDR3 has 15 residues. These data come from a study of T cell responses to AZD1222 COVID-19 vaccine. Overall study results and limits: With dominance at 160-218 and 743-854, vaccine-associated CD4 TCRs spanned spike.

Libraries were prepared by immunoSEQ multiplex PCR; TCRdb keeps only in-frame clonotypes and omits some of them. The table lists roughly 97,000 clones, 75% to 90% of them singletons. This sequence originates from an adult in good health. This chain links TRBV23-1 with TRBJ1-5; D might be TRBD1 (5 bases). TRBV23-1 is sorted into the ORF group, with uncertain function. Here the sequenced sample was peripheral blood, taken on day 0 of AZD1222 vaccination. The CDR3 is CASSHGGIRYQPQHF. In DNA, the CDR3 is TGCGCCAGCAGTCACGGGGGAATCCGATATCAGCCCCAGCATTTT.